A single sample is the source of the 5 T cell receptor beta chains below, sequenced in a study of blood T cell repertoires in COVID-19. Sequencing was performed with immunoSEQ multiplex PCR; in TCRdb, only in-frame clones are kept and a portion is missing. The sample yields approximately 230,000 clones, 80% to 90% seen once. The sequenced sample consisted of peripheral blood. The receptors originated from a man older than 75 with acute or convalescent COVID-19.

The chain joins TRBV18 to TRBJ1-1, with D maybe TRBD1 (6 bases). V lost 1 base, J lost 4 bases, and 10 bases lay in between. This CDR3 has 14 amino acids. Looked up from germline, CDR1 is KGHSH and CDR2 is LQKENI. The CDR3 loop reads CASSPLGQSTEAFF. CDR3 bases: TGTGCCAGCTCACCACTCGGACAGAGCACTGAAGCTTTCTTT.

The rearrangement joins TRBV4-3 to TRBJ2-1; 11 positions agree with TRBD2. CDR1 is LGHNA and CDR2 is YSLEER in the germline V gene. V lost 2 bases to trimming and J lost 4 bases; unmatched junction nucleotides: 4. There are 16 residues in the CDR3. Here the CDR3 DNA reads TGCGCCAGCAGCCAACTAGCGGGGGGTCTATACAATGAGCAGTTCTTC. Residues: CASSQLAGGLYNEQFF.

This rearrangement joins TRBV5-1 to TRBJ2-3; no clear D. This CDR3 region has 15 residues. The V gene's germline CDR1 is SGHRS and CDR2 YFSETQ. Deletions cut 0 bases from V and 2 bases from J, with 10 bases between. The CDR3 coding sequence is TGCGCCAGCAGCTTGGCAGGTGTGGACACAGATACGCAGTATTTT. Its translation is CASSLAGVDTDTQYF.

Remarks on this clone: Other DNA sequences of this sample code for an identical CDR3. The genes are TRBV7-2 and TRBJ1-6; D unresolved. V shed 1 base and J shed 10 bases, with 5 bases lying between them. The CDR3 loop spans 12 amino acids. Germline CDR1 and CDR2: SGHTA and FQGNSA. The CDR3 DNA follows: TGTGCCAGCAGCTTAGTTGGCTCACCCCTCCACTTT. This encodes CASSLVGSPLHF.

This chain joins TRBV4-3 and TRBJ2-4; possibly TRBD2 for D (7 bases). The CDR3 is 16 amino acids. CDR1 and CDR2 from the germline V gene are LGHNA and YSLEER. The V gene lost 0 bases and the J gene lost 5 bases, with 14 bases spanning the gap. The CDR3 sequence: CASSQDSGGGENIQYF. CDR3 nucleotides: TGCGCCAGCAGCCAAGATAGCGGCGGGGGCGAAAACATTCAGTACTTC.